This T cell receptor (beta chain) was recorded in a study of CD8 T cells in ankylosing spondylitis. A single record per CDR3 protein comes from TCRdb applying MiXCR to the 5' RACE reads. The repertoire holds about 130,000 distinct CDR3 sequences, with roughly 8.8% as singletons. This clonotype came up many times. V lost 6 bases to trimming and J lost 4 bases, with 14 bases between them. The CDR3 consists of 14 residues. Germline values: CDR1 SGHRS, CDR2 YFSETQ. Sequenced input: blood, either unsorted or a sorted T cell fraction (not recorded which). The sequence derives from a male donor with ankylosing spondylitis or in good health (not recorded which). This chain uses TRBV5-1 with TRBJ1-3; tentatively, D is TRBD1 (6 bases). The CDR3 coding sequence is TGCGCCAGCAAATACGGGGGGCCGGGAAACACCATATATTTT. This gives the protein CASKYGGPGNTIYF. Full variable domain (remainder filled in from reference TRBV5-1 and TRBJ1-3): KAGVTQTPRYLIKTRGQQVTLSCSPISGHRSVSWYQQTPGQGLQFLFEYFSETQRNKGNFPGRFSGRQFSNSRSEMNVSTLELGDSALYLCASKYGGPGNTIYFGEGSWLTVV.